This T cell receptor (beta chain) was sequenced for a study of regulatory T cells in long-lasting Graves disease. Arm-PCR of CDR3 regions and iRepertoire HTBI primers were used to build TCR beta libraries. TCRdb re-analysed the multiplex PCR reads in MiXCR, keeping a single row per CDR3 protein. The data contain hundreds of thousands of distinct CDR3 sequences, 15% of them seen just once; the ten biggest clones take up approximately 7.6%. The sample holds one count of this clonotype. Germline loops: CDR1 SEHNR, CDR2 FQNEAQ (reference sequence). The germline V and J ends were trimmed by 5 bases and 3 bases, with 14 bases remaining between them. The CDR3 has 14 amino acids. Time point defined: newly diagnosed GD, antithyroid drugs for less than 3 months. Making the TCR library involved RNA that had been extracted from PBMCs. Separately, the same data were catalogued under a study of T cells in Graves' hyperthyroidism and ophthalmopathy.

The V and J genes are TRBV7-9 and TRBJ2-7; D not resolved. The sample in question was peripheral blood mononuclear cells (PBMCs), obtained at new diagnosis, from a patient treated with antithyroid drugs. The TCR was taken from a woman between 35 and 50 years old with Graves disease. Here the CDR3 reads CASSPRAGDYEQYF. CDR3 DNA: TGTGCCAGCAGCCCAAGGGCAGGAGACTACGAGCAGTACTTC. The variable domain in full, completed from reference TRBV7-9 and TRBJ2-7, reads DTGVSQNPRHKITKRGQNVTFRCDPISEHNRLYWYRQTLGQGPEFLTYFQNEAQLEKSRLLSDRFSAERPKGSFSTLEIQRTEQGDSAMYLCASSPRAGDYEQYFGPGTRLTVT.